This TCR beta chain was profiled in a study of blood T cell repertoires in COVID-19. About the research overall: Acute-phase and convalescent COVID-19 samples originated in the United States, Italy and Spain. From T cells, B-cell-depleted T cells, or PBMCs came the material, which was cDNA or gDNA.

In the original analysis: Estimation of nucleated cell counts was performed using reference gene primer amplification. The protocol was immunoSEQ multiplex PCR, while the TCRdb copy is restricted to in-frame clones and leaves out a portion. Clonal size and the V and J genes are those of that table, whereas D and trimming came from the DNA. In the table there are roughly 87,000 clones, approximately 82% of which are singletons. This TCR came from a woman in her seventies with acute or convalescent COVID-19. What was sequenced was peripheral blood.

CDR3 amino acids: CASRSTPGYEQYF. DNA of the CDR3: TGTGCCAGCCGGTCGACACCTGGTTACGAGCAGTACTTC. The gene calls are TRBV27 and TRBJ2-7; unclear D gene. The length of the CDR3 is 13 residues. Germline-derived CDR1 and CDR2 are MNHEY and SMNVEV (reference sequence). Trimming removed 8 bases from V and 4 bases from J, with 15 bases in between.